Listed here are 14 T cell receptor beta chains from one sample, sequenced in a study of cytomegalovirus exposure and HLA in healthy donors. PCR primers comprised 60 Vbeta and 13 Jbeta primers. Sequenced by immunoSEQ multiplex PCR; TCRdb stores in-frame clones only, minus some. The data contain about 140,000 clones, less than 85% of them singletons. Source material: PBMCs. The receptors shown here come from a woman aged 45-59 years in good health and CMV-seropositive.

The chain links TRBV28 to TRBJ1-2; TRBD1 agrees at 7 bases. With V trimmed by 5 bases and J by 0 bases, 9 bases remained unmatched. This CDR3 comprises 16 residues. The V gene's germline CDR1 is MDHEN and CDR2 SYDVKM. CDR3 region: CASSPYRGRANYGYTF. The CDR3 DNA is TGTGCCAGCAGTCCTTACAGGGGACGGGCTAACTATGGCTACACCTTC.

In its sample, this clone was seen a few times. The chain recombines TRBV29-1 with TRBJ2-1; 10 bases fit TRBD1. This CDR3 comprises 15 residues. Trimming cost V 4 bases and J 5 bases; bases outside gene matches: 8. Germline V gives CDR1 SQVTM, CDR2 ANQGSEA. CDR3 loop: CSVVAGQGKDNEQFF. The DNA of the CDR3 is TGCAGCGTTGTCGCGGGACAGGGGAAGGACAATGAGCAGTTCTTC.

As DNA, the CDR3 is TGTGCCAGCAGCTTTCCGGGACAGGGCTACGAGCAGTACTTC. Translation gives CASSFPGQGYEQYF. The chain is built from TRBV11-2 and TRBJ2-7; 9 bases map to TRBD1. CDR3 size: 14 residues. Per the germline V gene, CDR1 is SGHAT and CDR2 is FQNNGV. Losses at the gene ends were 3 bases for V and 3 bases for J; bases not matched to a gene: 3.

The chain is built from TRBV28 and TRBJ2-1, with D maybe TRBD2 (6 bases). Looked up from germline, CDR1 is MDHEN and CDR2 is SYDVKM. Trimming pared 7 bases from V and 8 bases from J, leaving 21 bases between. There are 15 residues in the CDR3. In DNA form, the CDR3 reads TGTGCCAGCAATACGGAGGGTAGGGTGATCGATGAGCAGTTCTTC. This encodes CASNTEGRVIDEQFF.

V gene TRBV5-1 combines with J gene TRBJ1-2; 11 bases are shared with TRBD1. The trim removed 4 bases at V and 6 bases at J, leaving 14 bases unmatched. Germline assignment: CDR1 SGHRS and CDR2 YFSETQ. CDR3 length: 17 residues. The CDR3 coding sequence is TGCGCCAGCAGCCCCGTCCTGGGACAGGGGGGAGGAGATGGCTACACCTTC. The encoded protein is CASSPVLGQGGGDGYTF.

The chain combines TRBV14 with TRBJ1-1; D is unclear. Germline V gene sequence: CDR1 SGHDN, CDR2 FVKESK. V was clipped by 4 bases and J by 0 bases, with 12 bases between them. The CDR3 loop spans 15 amino acids. CDR3 amino acids: CASSPYMEVNTEAFF. CDR3 coding DNA: TGTGCCAGCAGCCCGTACATGGAGGTGAACACTGAAGCTTTCTTT.

The CDR3 DNA reads TGTGCCAGCGGGGAGCGTCTACCTAGCACAGATACGCAGTATTTT. It yields the protein CASGERLPSTDTQYF. This rearrangement joins TRBV27 to TRBJ2-3, with D possibly matching TRBD2 (5 bases). CDR3 length: 15 residues. The ends were cut back, 8 bases at V and 0 bases at J, with 15 bases in the middle. Germline CDR1 and CDR2: MNHEY and SMNVEV (reference sequence).

A word on this clone: The sample carries other DNA sequences with the same CDR3. The chain recombines TRBV5-1 with TRBJ1-1, with 7 positions matching TRBD1. The CDR3 covers 15 residues. Germline assignment: CDR1 SGHRS and CDR2 YFSETQ. The ends lost 1 base at V and 0 bases at J; junction bases unmatched: 3. The CDR3 loop is CASSLSGQMNTEAFF. CDR3 DNA sequence: TGCGCCAGCAGCTTGTCGGGACAGATGAACACTGAAGCTTTCTTT.

This clone was detected only a few times. The V and J genes are TRBV30 and TRBJ1-3; 7 bases map to TRBD1. CDR3 size: 17 residues. Germline V gene data show CDR1 as GTSNPN and CDR2 as SVGIG (reference sequence). V trimming: 1 base; J trimming: 0 bases; junction bases outside the gene matches: 9. In DNA, the CDR3 is TGTGCCTGGAGTGAAGGGGGCGGCAGGTTCTCTGGAAACACCATATATTTT. Amino acids: CAWSEGGGRFSGNTIYF. The entire variable domain, with the rest obtained from reference TRBV30 and TRBJ1-3, is as follows: SQTIHQWPATLVQPVGSPLSLECTVEGTSNPNLYWYRQAAGRGLQLLFYSVGIGQISSEVPQNLSASRPQDRQFILSSKKLLLSDSGFYLCAWSEGGGRFSGNTIYFGEGSWLTVV.

V gene TRBV29-1 combines with J gene TRBJ2-1, with TRBD2 identical over 13 bases. The germline V gene encodes CDR1 SQVTM and CDR2 ANQGSEA. This CDR3 is built from 16 residues. J gave up 9 bases and V 4 bases, and 12 bases lay outside the gene matches. The CDR3 protein is CSVVGATSGGAFEQFF. Here the CDR3 DNA reads TGCAGCGTTGTCGGGGCCACTAGCGGGGGGGCTTTTGAGCAGTTCTTC.

The rearrangement uses TRBV7-9 and TRBJ1-3, with a weak D call TRBD1 (5 bases). With 4 bases removed from V and 0 bases from J, the gap between germline ends came to 10 bases. The CDR3 contains 15 residues. The V gene's germline CDR1 is SEHNR and CDR2 FQNEAQ (reference sequence). The CDR3 spells CASSSGTDSGNTIYF. In DNA, the CDR3 is TGTGCCAGCAGCTCCGGGACTGACTCTGGAAACACCATATATTTT.

Only one count was recorded for this clone. The chain has TRBV28 and TRBJ1-5; tentative D call: TRBD1 (5 bases). V was shortened by 7 bases and J by 1 base, with 11 bases between the two germline ends. CDR1 is MDHEN and CDR2 is SYDVKM in the germline V gene. The length of the CDR3 is 14 residues. CDR3 sequence: CASTPGGSNQPQHF. CDR3 bases: TGTGCCAGCACCCCCGGGGGGAGCAATCAGCCCCAGCATTTT.

The rearrangement joins TRBV7-9 to TRBJ2-5, with 8 bases that match TRBD1. The CDR3 is 13 residues long. CDR1 and CDR2 from the germline V gene are SEHNR and FQNEAQ (reference sequence). The J segment lost 4 bases and the V segment lost 5 bases, leaving 3 bases of the junction unmatched. The CDR3 region has the DNA TGTGCCAGCAGCGCCGGGACAGGAGAGACCCAGTACTTC. Residues: CASSAGTGETQYF.

The sample holds a few counts of this clone. V is TRBV9 and J is TRBJ1-6; 8 nucleotides line up with TRBD1. The CDR3 is 14 residues long. Germline CDR1 SGDLS, CDR2 YYNGEE. V shed 3 bases, J shed 10 bases, and the junction held 6 bases outside the gene matches. In nucleotides, the CDR3 is TGTGCCAGCAGCGAGGACAGGGTTTGGTCACCCCTCCACTTT. Translating gives CASSEDRVWSPLHF.